This TCR beta chain was found in a study of early T cells in non-severe SARS-CoV-2 infection. Overall study context: Bulk RNA taken from unsorted whole blood was sequenced, leaving chains unpaired.

In this sample, this clonotype turned up a few times. Its antigen is as yet unknown. Each single cDNA molecule received a unique molecular identifier. TCRdb redid the calling of the 5' RACE reads with MiXCR, one entry per CDR3 protein. This table holds tens of thousands of distinct CDR3 sequences, roughly 17% found once. The CDR3 extends over 13 amino acids. Germline CDR1 MNHEY, CDR2 SMNVEV (reference sequence). V shed 2 bases and J shed 4 bases, with 9 bases lying between them. The study, taken as a whole, reports: Lookups in VDJdb leaned toward anti-spike CD8 responses and missed private and CD4 specificities.

This sequence was found in an adult who was a healthcare worker with PCR-confirmed SARS-CoV-2 infection or an uninfected control (not recorded which). J is TRBJ2-7 and V is TRBV27; D may be TRBD2 (5 bases). The specimen comprised whole blood, sampled at baseline. The CDR3 sequence: CASSLKLGYEQYF. DNA of the CDR3: TGTGCCAGCAGTTTAAAACTAGGTTACGAGCAGTACTTC.